This TCR beta chain was sequenced in a study of shared clonotypes between healthy human individuals. As regards this clone: An end of the junction does not agree with germline; a read error may underlie this.

Measured with immunoSEQ multiplex PCR; TCRdb has only the in-frame clones, and not every one. Among more than 2 million clones listed, roughly 94% were seen once. Sequences were obtained from naive CD4+ T cells sorted from blood. Subset specified: CD45RA+ positively selected. The receptor was derived from a man aged 18-30 years in good health.

The CDR3 loop is CATSRNTGELFF. The DNA of the CDR3 is TGCGCCACCAGTCGGAACACCGGGGAGCTGTTTTTT. V is TRBV10-1 and J is TRBJ2-2; D is uncertain. This CDR3 region has 12 residues. Germline V gives CDR1 WNHNN, CDR2 SYGVQD (reference sequence).